This T cell receptor (beta chain) was profiled in a study of cytomegalovirus exposure and HLA in healthy donors. Study-wide findings and caveats: A later analysis found most CMV-associated TCR beta chains apparently HLA-restricted. It was assumed in the presence/absence analyses that sequencing depth was roughly uniform across donors. In a later analysis, at a false discovery rate of 0.05, 16,951 TCR beta sequences matched HLA alleles. Later on, an analysis showed TCR association rates differing by HLA locus, with DRB1 the most and HLA-C the fewest.

Both 60 Vbeta primers and 13 Jbeta primers went into the PCR. TCRdb's copy holds only in-frame clones and misses some; the assay was immunoSEQ multiplex PCR. This sample's table has around 58,000 clones. The V and J ends lost 5 bases and 6 bases, in that order; junction bases with no gene match: 16. Looked up from germline, CDR1 is MNHEY and CDR2 is SMNVEV (reference sequence). The CDR3 loop spans 17 amino acids. In regard to this clone: Its antigen remains unknown.

The specimen sequenced was PBMCs. The chain couples TRBV27 to TRBJ2-1; 7 nucleotides agree with TRBD2. The TCR comes from a man aged 45-65 years in good health and CMV-seropositive. CDR3 in amino acids: CASSPLGGFWRGNEQFF. CDR3 nucleotide sequence: TGTGCCAGCAGTCCCCTCGGGGGGTTCTGGAGGGGCAATGAGCAGTTCTTC.